Each of the 11 T cell receptor beta chains below was sequenced from the same sample in a study of identical twins. MiXCR was run by TCRdb on the 5' RACE reads, yielding one entry per CDR3 protein. The data contain under 1 million distinct CDR3 sequences, more than 9% of them singletons. Separately, the same data were catalogued under a study of yellow fever vaccine responses in identical twins.

The sequenced material came from PBMCs. All receptors come from a woman under 30 in good health.

This clonotype was detected many times. J is TRBJ1-2 and V is TRBV12-3 or TRBV12-4; no reliable D call. Trimming shortened V by 4 bases and J by 1 base, and 10 bases separated the two germline ends. The CDR3 totals 14 residues. In DNA, the CDR3 is TGTGCCAGCAGTTCAAACGACGGTAACTATGGCTACACCTTC. Translating it yields CASSSNDGNYGYTF.

This chain connects TRBV4-1 to TRBJ2-3; a possible D gene is TRBD1 (5 bases). This CDR3 region has 17 residues. Germline V gene data show CDR1 as MGHRA and CDR2 as YSYEKL. Trimming left V 0 bases short and J 6 bases short, with 19 bases between. CDR3 in amino acids: CASSQDGQGGVQDTQYF. For the CDR3, the DNA is TGCGCCAGCAGCCAAGATGGGCAGGGTGGAGTTCAGGATACGCAGTATTTT.

This clonotype was seen more than once but under ten times. The rearrangement joins TRBV20-1 to TRBJ2-3; TRBD2 might be the D (5 bases). The CDR3 length is 13 residues. In germline, CDR1 is DFQATT, CDR2 SNEGSKA (reference sequence). V was trimmed by 7 bases and J by 6 bases, leaving 17 bases between them. CDR3 protein: CSGGEGPLDTQYF. Written as DNA, the CDR3 is TGCAGTGGGGGTGAGGGCCCACTTGATACGCAGTATTTT.

This clonotype has a count of ten or more. J is TRBJ2-1 and V is TRBV6-5; D not certain. CDR3 length: 14 amino acids. V gave up 2 bases and J gave up 12 bases, with 17 bases separating them. Germline CDR1 is MNHEY and CDR2 is SVGAGI. CDR3 sequence (DNA): TGTGCCAGCAGTTACGGGTATTGGGCTAGTTCGCAGTTCTTC. It yields the protein CASSYGYWASSQFF.

The genes are TRBV6-5 and TRBJ2-7; D is perhaps TRBD1 (7 bases). The germline V and J ends were trimmed by 0 bases and 2 bases, with 11 bases remaining between them. The CDR3 covers 15 residues. Germline CDR1 MNHEY, CDR2 SVGAGI. This CDR3 reads CASSYSAGQTYEQYF. The CDR3 DNA is TGTGCCAGCAGTTACTCGGCGGGACAGACCTACGAGCAGTACTTC.

In its sample, this clonotype was seen a few times. The chain recombines TRBV5-6 with TRBJ2-7, with D perhaps matching TRBD1 or TRBD2 (5 bases each). Trimming took 3 bases from V and 3 from J, leaving 13 bases between them. The CDR3 totals 14 residues. Germline loops: CDR1 SGHDT, CDR2 YYEEEE. The CDR3 bases are TGTGCCAGCAGCTGGGGCGGAGGACGCTACGAGCAGTACGTC. It translates to CASSWGGGRYEQYV.

This rearrangement joins TRBV12-3 or TRBV12-4 to TRBJ2-7, with D unresolved. The germline V and J ends were trimmed by 6 bases and 6 bases, with 12 bases remaining between them. This CDR3 region has 12 residues. The DNA for the CDR3 is TGTGCCAGCAGGGCCCGTCCCCTCGAGCAGTACTTC. It specifies CASRARPLEQYF.

This clonotype has just a few counts. The V call is TRBV28, the J call TRBJ2-5; D is perhaps TRBD1 (5 bases). CDR1 is MDHEN, CDR2 SYDVKM, per germline. V dropped 5 bases and J dropped 1 base, with 11 bases sitting between them. This CDR3 has 14 residues. CDR3 protein: CASSRQGLQETQYF. The DNA for the CDR3 is TGTGCCAGCAGTCGTCAGGGCCTCCAAGAGACCCAGTACTTC.

Many counts were recorded for this clonotype. The chain recombines TRBV5-1 with TRBJ1-1, with D hard to call. V lost 0 bases to trimming and J lost 1 base, with 10 bases between them. The CDR3 is 15 residues long. The germline V gene has CDR1 SGHRS and CDR2 YFSETQ. The CDR3 bases are TGCGCCAGCAGCTTGGCCGGGCTACAGAACACTGAAGCTTTCTTT. This sequence encodes CASSLAGLQNTEAFF.

The chain recombines TRBV7-6 with TRBJ2-7; D is unresolved. Between the trimmed V and J ends, which lost 4 bases and 3 bases, there was a span of 13 bases. The length of the CDR3 is 14 residues. In germline, CDR1 is SGHVS, CDR2 FNYEAQ. CDR3 nucleotides: TGTGCCAGCAGCTCACCGCCCCTCAGCTACGAGCAGTACTTC. Translated, it gives CASSSPPLSYEQYF. Drawing the rest from reference TRBV7-6 and TRBJ2-7, the complete variable domain is GAGVSQSPRYKVTKRGQDVALRCDPISGHVSLYWYRQALGQGPEFLTYFNYEAQQDKSGLPNDRFSAERPEGSISTLTIQRTEQRDSAMYRCASSSPPLSYEQYFGPGTRLTVT.

The table lists this clonotype with many counts. The chain is built from TRBV7-2 and TRBJ2-1, with D tentatively TRBD2 (5 bases). Germline lookup yields CDR1 SGHTA and CDR2 FQGNSA. The CDR3 runs 15 residues. Deletions cut 1 base from V and 6 bases from J, with 13 bases between. DNA for the CDR3: TGTGCCAGCAGCTTAGGTCCGGGGAGAGGCAATGAGCAGTTCTTC. Translation gives CASSLGPGRGNEQFF.